A single sample gave rise to the 2 T cell receptor beta chains below, sequenced in a study of response to subunit inactivated influenza vaccine (dated by TCRdb to 2016 to 2019). The library relied on RT-PCR. The sample was run on an Illumina HiSeq 2500. The raw public reads went through TCRdb reprocessing: fastp at Q25, MiXCR clone calling, in-frame beta chains kept. Each CDR3 protein gets just one entry, which takes the most common genes and DNA from the rows behind it. Within this sample are more than 600,000 distinct CDR3 sequences, with less than 20% of them counted one time only. 9.5% to 13% of the sample belongs to the ten largest clones. The source was PBMCs from blood, collected approximately 5 days after vaccination. The receptors stem from a man in his fifties or sixties who received an inactivated influenza vaccine. Donor details come from another sample of the same person, matched by shared clones.

The chain couples TRBV3-1 to TRBJ2-1; 7 nucleotides match TRBD1. Germline values: CDR1 LGHDT, CDR2 YNNKEL (reference sequence). The CDR3 is 16 amino acids. V lost 1 base, J lost 3 bases, and 6 bases stayed unmatched. CDR3 loop: CASSQAATGNYNEQFF. The CDR3 bases are TGTGCCAGCAGCCAAGCCGCGACAGGGAACTACAATGAGCAGTTCTTC.

This clonotype has only a few counts. V usage is TRBV20-1 and J usage is TRBJ2-4; 9 bases fit TRBD1. The CDR3 has 15 amino acids. V shed 5 bases and J 9 bases; nucleotides not matched to a gene: 14. Germline CDR1 is DFQATT and CDR2 is SNEGSKA (reference sequence). CDR3 loop: CSAGTGTGTTSIQYF. In DNA form, the CDR3 reads TGCAGTGCTGGAACCGGGACAGGGACCACCTCCATTCAGTACTTC.